This T cell receptor beta chain was documented in a study of cytomegalovirus exposure and HLA in healthy donors (dated by TCRdb to about 2017). In the study overall: An earlier analysis of approximately 590 of the donors reported approximately 300 Gb of sequence data and roughly 110 million unique TCR beta sequences from about 179 million T cells. To predict cytomegalovirus infection status, the study combined high-throughput TCR immunosequencing, statistical association of individual TCRs with disease status, and machine learning. To decide whether each TCR beta V gene segment behaved as functional or pseudogenic, an earlier analysis of fewer than 750 of the donors relied on high-throughput TCR beta sequencing. The study used immunosequencing to profile the T cell repertoires of about 670 subjects and linked those repertoires to cytomegalovirus serostatus. HLA typing covered class I and class II loci at four-digit resolution. Of the roughly 400 genotyped donors, over 80% were placed in the genetic ancestry cluster associated with self-reported Caucasian donors. Typing coverage varied by locus: about 620-630 donors for A, B, C, DRB1 and DQB1; approximately 500 for DQA1; about 600 for DPA1; more than 450 for DPB1. All discovery cohort repertoires had been generated on a single sequencing platform. Donor age, sex, ethnicity and CMV serostatus were collected together with the repertoire data. A later analysis re-examined previously published TCR beta repertoires from more than 650 donors and added high-resolution HLA genotyping to investigate patterns of TCR occurrence. Rather than using new phenotypic data, the later analysis identified candidate immune exposures from TCR beta sequences and from how often those sequences occurred across donors. Around 320 gigabases of sequencing data and around 87 million unique TCR sequences were included in an early release covering roughly 600 HLA-typed donors. The study aimed to test whether signatures of past pathogen exposure could be identified by cataloging public T cell receptors. On average, around 240,000 unique TCR beta nucleotide sequences were sequenced per donor among several hundred genotyped donors of the cohort, with about 19% of those sequences being non-productive. Along with the roughly 670-subject first cohort, a separate validation cohort of over 90 different subjects was used. A later genetic analysis used genome-wide SNP genotypes for about 65% of the roughly 700 donors, treating that subset as a discovery cohort. Because of strong linkage in the cohort, a few DR-DQ haplotypes were treated as single units for association and clustering.

The method was the immunoSEQ multiplex PCR assay. For the multiplex PCR, a mixture combining 60 forward primers for TCR Vbeta segments and 13 reverse primers for TCR Jbeta segments was used. The CDR3 region of rearranged TCR beta genes was amplified from genomic DNA by a multiplex PCR assay. The Illumina HiSeq System was used to sequence the amplified TCR beta libraries as 87-base-pair reads. Under the source paper's analysis protocol: Across the 640 or so repertoires, a later analysis counted some 81 million unique TCR beta chains, 9 million to 14 million of which were shared by at least two donors. To remove PCR and sequencing errors, raw reads were error-corrected and collapsed into unique sequences using a nearest-neighbor algorithm that merged closely related sequences. CDR3 sequences were aligned to IMGT reference sequences to assign V, D and J gene segments. For a sequence to be retained, a match of at least six nucleotides to both a V gene segment and a J gene segment was required. A rearrangement was called productive if the CDR3 had no stop codons and remained in frame with V and J, and every other rearrangement was called non-productive. Following IMGT convention, CDR3 was defined as the stretch from the second conserved V-encoded cysteine to the conserved J-encoded phenylalanine. Sequences without an unambiguous match to a single V gene segment were excluded from the earlier analysis of 450 to 750 of the donors. An earlier analysis of 587 of the donors called V segments functional above 56.7% productive rearrangements and segregating when the between-donor standard deviation exceeded 5%. A statistical classification framework was built to diagnose cytomegalovirus status from the catalog of TCR beta chain sequences. A later analysis assigned V and J genes by comparing TCR nucleotide sequences with IMGT/GENE-DB human TR gene sequences. A later analysis assigned CDR3 sequences and most-parsimonious VDJ recombination scenarios with the TCRdist pipeline. A later analysis defined each TCR beta chain by its CDR3 amino acid sequence plus V-gene family, and excluded reads lacking a unique V-gene family. In a later analysis, around 650 highly shared, low-generation-probability nucleotide sequences were removed to address suspected cross-contamination and a sequencing artifact. A later analysis calculated a clonal expansion index for each public chain from normalized within-repertoire ranks of inferred template counts. A later analysis computed generation probabilities with a VDJ recombination model fitted to out-of-frame rearrangements, and checked the results against IGoR. Hypergeometric tests were used in a later analysis to score TCR-TCR, TCR-HLA and TCR-CMV co-occurrence, with a repertoire-size bias correction applied to the TCR pairs. False discovery rates were estimated in a later analysis by permuting HLA or CMV assignments 20 times. A later analysis grouped co-occurring TCRs with DBSCAN, adding TCRdist sequence similarity when clustering within HLA-allele-positive subsets. For co-occurrence clustering, repertoires with fewer than 30,000 or more than 120,000 public chains were excluded, along with roughly five repertoires with anomalous nucleotide sharing. Imported from immuneACCESS, the table was reduced by TCRdb to in-frame sequences with V and J called. These copies leave out some clones; in studies compared against another copy, an unresolved V gene accounts for under half, and the cause of the remainder is not known. D and trimming come from the DNA, and the V and J calls and clone size come from that table. The sample contains under 300,000 clones, roughly 90% of them found a single time. Less than 4.5% of the sample is taken by the ten largest.

On this clone itself: What this receptor recognizes is not known. No much larger clone is present one base from it, and per-base qualities are unavailable. Other DNA sequences of this sample code for an identical CDR3.

The cohort consisted of 650 to 850 healthy bone marrow donors. Cohort members were all nominally healthy when sampled, although unrecorded immune exposures were likely present. The donor tested CMV seropositive and was one of the 289 seropositive cohort members. Every donor gave a peripheral blood sample, and the peripheral blood mononuclear cells from that sample were used for TCR beta sequencing. Genomic DNA extraction from the blood cell samples was performed with the Qiagen DNeasy Blood Extraction Kit. Broad study findings and their caveats: A cluster of highly shared sequence variants was judged likely to represent a technical artifact of the sequencing pipeline. The classifier was reported to diagnose cytomegalovirus status with high specificity and sensitivity in both the original and validation cohorts. Compared with equally common non-associated chains, HLA-associated TCR beta chains in a later analysis were more clonally expanded and had lower generation probabilities. Linkage disequilibrium might explain the correlated functional status among segregating V segments, but an unknown experimental factor could not be ruled out. Because HLA typing was missing for some donors at each locus, association tests included only the typed subset. A total of around 150 TCR beta chains were listed by the study as associated with cytomegalovirus. The presence/absence analyses assumed that sequencing depth was roughly uniform across donors, and that assumption may not be true. In a later genetic analysis, fewer N-insertions in productive TCRs were reported among donors in an Asian-associated ancestry cluster than the roughly 700-donor mean. Some IMGT-functional V segments, including TRBV6-2 and TRBV6-3, could not be told apart with the 87-base-pair reads, so those segments were excluded. An earlier analysis of approximately 500 of the donors showed that most TCR beta V segments appeared in productive rearrangements either about 87% or about 30% of the time, which broadly matched IMGT annotations. An association between a missense DCLRE1C variant and V-gene and J-gene trimming of TCR beta chains was found in a later genetic analysis and replicated in an independent cohort. Assigning TCR associations to individual alleles was difficult when HLA alleles, especially DR and DQ, strongly co-occurred. In this cohort, only TCR beta chains were sequenced, and detectable features were limited by the absence of alpha or paired-chain data. Immune exposure information for the cohort was limited to CMV serostatus. While some public TCRs were present in many individuals, most TCR sequences turned up only very rarely across donors. At a false discovery rate of 0.05, a later analysis linked 16,951 TCR beta sequences to specific HLA alleles. Because counts were too low, about 18 rarely observed V segments, including chromosome 9 orphons, were excluded from the earlier analysis of 587 of the donors. In a later analysis, several top co-occurrence clusters were reported to appear linked to parvovirus B19, influenza, CMV and Epstein-Barr virus. The authors suggested that the approach could potentially be extended to other disease states and immunological phenotypes. A further reported finding was that TCR beta sequences accurately predicted the HLA-A and HLA-B alleles for most subjects in the first cohort. According to a later analysis, TCR association rates differed among HLA loci, with DRB1 alleles showing the most associated TCRs and HLA-C alleles showing the fewest. In vitro tests confirmed that a few of the cytomegalovirus-associated TCR beta chains recognize cytomegalovirus antigens. According to a later analysis, most CMV-associated TCR beta chains appeared to be HLA-restricted, and the HLA associations seemed to be driven largely by CMV exposure.

Based on the germline V gene (reference sequence), the CDR1 and CDR2 sequences are LNHDA and SQIVND. V gives up 1 base and J gives up 3 bases, and the segment between their germline ends measures 10 bases. The CDR3 spans 14 residues, from the cysteine through the phenylalanine. Only the CDR3 part of the read is kept: 42 bases, read in frame from the first base. The chain was built from TRBV19 and TRBJ2-7; the D gene is perhaps TRBD1, from 5 matching bases. The sequenced material came from PBMCs. This clonotype was obtained from a man aged 35 to 55 in good health and CMV-seropositive. The DNA is TGTGCCAGTAGTATAGCAGGGTCCGACTACGAGCAGTACTTC. Its coded protein is CASSIAGSDYEQYF.